This entry describes one TCR beta chain. Here immunoSEQ multiplex PCR was the method, and the copy in TCRdb shows in-frame clones only, minus some. The sample lists about 40,000 clones, approximately 94% occurring once. The sample comes from a study of T cell changes during pregnancy in multiple sclerosis. The trim removed 2 bases at V and 7 bases at J, leaving 5 bases unmatched. CDR3 length: 15 residues. Germline values: CDR1 SGHVS, CDR2 FQNEAQ. J is TRBJ2-1 and V is TRBV7-8; TRBD2 matches at 10 bases. Sequencing was performed on peripheral blood, taken in the third trimester of pregnancy. This clonotype originated in a female donor with multiple sclerosis, enrolled in a pregnancy study. The CDR3 here is CASSLITAGGNEQFF. CDR3 coding DNA: TGTGCCAGCAGCTTAATTACAGCGGGAGGGAATGAGCAGTTCTTC.